What follows are 30 T cell receptor beta chains derived from one specimen sequenced in a study of spatial heterogeneity in lung cancer. General study points: For expanded intratumoral alpha and beta TCRs, counts tracked tumor mutation counts.

From the 5' RACE reads, TCRdb called clonotypes with MiXCR, one entry per CDR3 protein. The sample carries fewer than 11,000 distinct CDR3 sequences, around 10% recorded once. Documented time point: sample taken at primary tumor resection. These receptors have no identified antigens. Material: lung tumor tissue, obtained at surgery. Receptor source: a male donor with early-stage non-small cell lung cancer.

This clonotype was found many times. This beta chain represents an off-target read in a library built for alpha chains; its size is of limited meaning. The chain has TRBV5-1 and TRBJ1-5; 10 bases fit TRBD1. The V segment lost 3 bases and the J segment 6 bases; nucleotides outside the gene matches: 3. This CDR3 is 14 amino acids long. Germline CDR1 reads SGHRS; CDR2 reads YFSETQ. CDR3 sequence (DNA): TGCGCCAGCAGCTACGGGACAGGGGTTCAGCCCCAGCATTTT. Its protein is CASSYGTGVQPQHF.

This clonotype was observed many times. This beta chain lies outside the target of a library built for alpha chains; its clone size means little. The chain couples TRBV5-5 to TRBJ2-6, with D hard to call. V was pared by 4 bases and J by 0 bases, with 14 bases between. This CDR3 region has 17 residues. Germline CDR1 and CDR2: SGHKS and YYEKEE (reference sequence). CDR3 in DNA: TGTGCCAGCAGCCCCGGACCCTCCTTCTCTGGGGCCAACGTCCTGACTTTC. This gives the protein CASSPGPSFSGANVLTF.

By its share, this clonotype is medium-sized. A library prepared for alpha chains yielded this beta chain as an off-target read; its size is of little meaning. The chain employs TRBV6-2 or TRBV6-3 and TRBJ2-6, with 12 bases aligning to TRBD1. Losses at the gene ends were 6 bases for V and 3 bases for J; bases not matched to a gene: 6. The CDR3 runs 17 residues. Germline loops: CDR1 MNHEY, CDR2 SVGEGT. The CDR3 sequence is CASSPGTGGGGANVLTF. CDR3 bases: TGTGCCAGCAGCCCCGGGACAGGGGGCGGTGGGGCCAACGTCCTGACTTTC.

This clonotype is termed medium-sized. This beta chain is a stray read from a library made for alpha chains; its abundance is not meaningful. The chain is built from TRBV27 and TRBJ2-2; D is unclear. Looked up from germline, CDR1 is MNHEY and CDR2 is SMNVEV (reference sequence). The CDR3 contains 14 residues. Trimming cost V 0 bases and J 2 bases, with 4 bases left between them. The CDR3: CASSLSPNTGELFF. CDR3 nucleotide sequence: TGTGCCAGCAGTTTATCTCCCAACACCGGGGAGCTGTTTTTT.

This clonotype was seen ten or more times. The library was built for alpha chains, so this beta chain is an off-target read and its size means little. The chain combines TRBV3-1 with TRBJ2-7; weak D call: TRBD2 (6 bases). The CDR3 extends over 17 amino acids. CDR1 LGHDT and CDR2 YNNKEL come from the germline V gene (reference sequence). The germline V and J ends were trimmed by 1 base and 5 bases, with 21 bases remaining between them. CDR3 coding DNA: TGTGCCAGCAGCCAAGCTGGGGGAGGAGGACCCGGCGACGAGCAGTACTTC. It encodes CASSQAGGGGPGDEQYF.

This clonotype was counted many times. For a library built for alpha chains, this beta chain is a stray read; little rests on its size. This chain connects TRBV3-1 to TRBJ2-1; TRBD1 aligns across 7 bases. Trimming took 4 bases from V and 1 from J; bases not matched to a gene: 7. The CDR3 spans 16 residues. The germline V gene encodes CDR1 LGHDT and CDR2 YNNKEL (reference sequence). CDR3 nucleotide sequence: TGTGCCAGCAGCCCCACGGGACAGACTTCCTACAATGAGCAGTTCTTC. Encoded protein: CASSPTGQTSYNEQFF.

In its sample, this clonotype was seen once. This beta chain is a stray read from a library made for alpha chains; its abundance is not meaningful. This rearrangement joins TRBV12-3 or TRBV12-4 to TRBJ2-5, with a weak D call TRBD1 (5 bases). The CDR3 runs 15 residues. V was cut by 6 bases and J by 5 bases, with 19 bases left in between. CDR3: CASSLSPGADETQYF. The CDR3, as DNA: TGTGCCAGCAGCCTATCCCCTGGGGCCGACGAGACCCAGTACTTC.

Concerning this clonotype itself: Found in a library prepared for alpha chains, this beta chain is an off-target read, and its abundance has little meaning. This chain connects TRBV7-9 to TRBJ2-3; D gene unclear. Germline V gene lookup returns CDR1 SEHNR and CDR2 FQNEAQ (reference sequence). V was shortened by 5 bases and J by 0 bases, with 12 bases between the two germline ends. The length of the CDR3 is 15 residues. CDR3 sequence (DNA): TGTGCCAGCAGCCCGACAATTACTAGCACAGATACGCAGTATTTT. Translated: CASSPTITSTDTQYF.

The table lists this clonotype with many counts. In a library made to pick up alpha chains, this beta chain is a stray read with a size that means little. The chain employs TRBV4-2 and TRBJ2-7; TRBD1 might be the D (6 bases). Germline CDR1 is LGHNA and CDR2 is YNFKEQ. The CDR3 runs 17 residues. The germline V and J ends were trimmed by 1 base and 2 bases, with 18 bases remaining between them. The CDR3 nucleotides read TGTGCCAGCAGCCAAGTTACAGGGAAGAAGGGCGCCTACGAGCAGTACTTC. Translation gives CASSQVTGKKGAYEQYF.

In this sample, this clonotype turned up many times. The library was prepared for alpha chains; this beta chain is a stray read, so its frequency means little. The gene calls are TRBV7-3 and TRBJ2-1, with 7 bases matching TRBD2. Trimming removed 1 base from V and 10 bases from J; junction bases left unmatched: 10. Germline assignment: CDR1 SGHTA and CDR2 FQGTGA. The CDR3 totals 15 residues. CDR3 loop: CASSLISGGLREQFF. In DNA form, the CDR3 reads TGTGCCAGCAGCTTAATTTCGGGAGGCTTGAGAGAGCAGTTCTTC.

Relative to its sample, this clonotype is medium-sized. This beta chain is a stray sequence in a library constructed for alpha chains; its clone size is not meaningful. This chain links TRBV6-2 or TRBV6-3 with TRBJ2-1; possibly TRBD2 for D (5 bases). The CDR3 runs 14 residues. Trimming left V 8 bases short and J 7 bases short, with 18 bases between. CDR1 is MNHEY, CDR2 SVGEGT, per germline. CDR3 bases: TGTGCCAGCGTTCATAGGCGGACGGGGAATGAGCAGTTCTTC. Translating gives CASVHRRTGNEQFF.

This clonotype has ten or more counts. This beta chain came through as a stray read in a library set up for alpha chains, and its size says little. V usage is TRBV20-1 and J usage is TRBJ2-5; D might be TRBD2 (5 bases). V was pared by 4 bases and J by 5 bases, with 14 bases between. The CDR3 has 13 residues. In germline, CDR1 is DFQATT, CDR2 SNEGSKA (reference sequence). CDR3 in DNA: TGCAGTGCTATCTTACCGGGGAGTGAGACCCAGTACTTC. Translation gives CSAILPGSETQYF.

This clonotype was observed many times. Within a library made for alpha chains, this beta chain is off target, and its count is uninformative. The V gene is TRBV29-1, the J gene TRBJ2-7; 12 bases line up with TRBD2. The CDR3 covers 16 residues. V shed 6 bases and J 0 bases; nucleotides not matched to a gene: 9. From germline, CDR1 is SQVTM and CDR2 ANQGSEA. The CDR3 region has the DNA TGCAGCGTCGCCGGGACTAGCGGGTTGAGCTCCTACGAGCAGTACTTC. Translating gives CSVAGTSGLSSYEQYF.

This clonotype came up many times. Little can be read into the size of this beta chain, an off-target read in a library designed for alpha chains. The chain joins TRBV21-1 to TRBJ2-5; the table names TRBD2, a call not compared with the DNA. TRBV21-1 is shown as a pseudogene. The CDR3 loop spans 20 amino acids. CDR3 coding DNA: TGTGCCAGCCTTTTATTAGGTCGGAGGGGTCGACGCTGCCCTGAAGAGACCCAGTACTTC. Translation: CASLLLGRRGRRCPEETQYF.

Details on this clonotype: A library made for alpha chains picked up this beta chain off target, so its size means little. The rearrangement links TRBV7-9 to TRBJ2-4; possibly TRBD1 for D (6 bases). Germline V gene data show CDR1 as SEHNR and CDR2 as FQNEAQ (reference sequence). This CDR3 contains 15 residues. The ends were cut back, 4 bases at V and 0 bases at J, with 10 bases in the middle. The CDR3 here is CASSSTGIAKNIQYF. CDR3 DNA sequence: TGTGCCAGCAGCTCCACAGGGATAGCCAAAAACATTCAGTACTTC.

This clonotype showed up many times. This beta chain came through as a stray read in a library set up for alpha chains, and its size says little. This chain links TRBV6-6 with TRBJ2-1; D is ambiguous. Germline CDR1 is MNHNY and CDR2 is SVGAGI (reference sequence). V dropped 4 bases and J dropped 8 bases, with 9 bases sitting between them. The CDR3 runs 12 residues. CDR3 in amino acids: CASSSLYDEQFF. Written as DNA, the CDR3 is TGTGCCAGCAGTTCTCTTTACGATGAGCAGTTCTTC.

Details on this clonotype: A library prepared for alpha chains yielded this beta chain as an off-target read; its size is of little meaning. This chain links TRBV25-1 with TRBJ1-2; D perhaps matches TRBD1 (6 bases). CDR3 size: 16 residues. Germline assignment: CDR1 MGHDK and CDR2 SYGVNS. Trimming pared 1 base from V and 4 bases from J, leaving 16 bases between. Written as DNA, the CDR3 is TGTGCCAGCAGTGAATTGGGGGCAGCCAACTCCTATGGCTACACCTTC. Protein product: CASSELGAANSYGYTF.

This clonotype appeared many times. Because this beta chain is a stray read in a library intended to capture alpha chains, its abundance should not be given much weight. The CDR3 coding sequence is TGTGCCAGCAGTTACTCCTCTGGCGGGAGCTCCTACAATGAGCAGTTCTTC. The encoded protein is CASSYSSGGSSYNEQFF. The V and J genes are TRBV6-6 and TRBJ2-1; 7 positions agree with TRBD2. V was pared by 0 bases and J by 0 bases, with 5 bases of the junction left unmatched. The CDR3 sequence is 17 residues long. Germline V gene sequence: CDR1 MNHNY, CDR2 SVGAGI (reference sequence).

Note on this clonotype: The library was built for alpha chains, so this beta chain is an off-target read and its size means little. The chain employs TRBV12-3 or TRBV12-4 and TRBJ2-1; TRBD2 agrees at 8 bases. J was trimmed by 8 bases and V by 7 bases; bases with no gene match: 10. The CDR3 runs to 14 residues. CDR3 region: CASTPRGGADEQFF. As DNA, the CDR3 is TGTGCCAGCACCCCCCGGGGGGGGGCCGATGAGCAGTTCTTC.

Many counts were recorded for this clonotype. Since it is a stray read in a library aimed at alpha chains, this beta chain has a size that is not meaningful. CDR3 loop: CASTNTPVGVDTQYF. The DNA of the CDR3 is TGTGCCAGCACCAATACCCCCGTAGGGGTAGATACGCAGTATTTT. The J gene is TRBJ2-3, the V gene TRBV7-2; possible D gene TRBD1, 5 bases. Trimming removed 7 bases from V and 5 bases from J, with 19 bases in between. CDR1 is SGHTA, CDR2 FQGNSA, per germline. This CDR3 is built from 15 residues.

This clonotype qualifies as medium-sized. This beta chain is off target for a library built for alpha chains, so its abundance means little. The chain is built from TRBV5-4 and TRBJ2-2; D perhaps matches TRBD1 (5 bases). The CDR3 is made up of 15 amino acids. Germline values: CDR1 SGHNT, CDR2 YYREEE (reference sequence). V lost 2 bases to trimming and J lost 1 base, with 9 bases between them. CDR3 coding DNA: TGTGCCAGCAGCTTCAGGGTTGGGAACACCGGGGAGCTGTTTTTT. Translation: CASSFRVGNTGELFF.

At least ten counts were recorded for this clonotype. A library prepared for alpha chains yielded this beta chain as an off-target read; its size is of little meaning. The V and J genes are TRBV29-1 and TRBJ2-3, with D maybe TRBD2 (5 bases). Trimming cost V 7 bases and J 2 bases, with 13 bases left between them. Germline assignment: CDR1 SQVTM and CDR2 ANQGSEA. The CDR3 contains 13 residues. As DNA, the CDR3 is TGCAGCGCTGCGGGCGAACCCACAGATACGCAGTATTTT. Translated, it gives CSAAGEPTDTQYF.

This clonotype was counted ten times or more. Because the library targeted alpha chains, this beta chain is an off-target read whose size means little. The CDR3 here is CAWSPAGYGYTF. In DNA form, the CDR3 reads TGTGCCTGGAGTCCGGCAGGGTACGGCTACACCTTC. This chain connects TRBV30 to TRBJ1-2, with a tentative D call TRBD1 (5 bases). V was pared by 2 bases and J by 8 bases, with 12 bases between. This CDR3 is 12 amino acids long. The germline V gene encodes CDR1 GTSNPN and CDR2 SVGIG (reference sequence). Together with reference TRBV30 and TRBJ1-2, the CDR3 gives the full variable domain: SQTIHQWPATLVQPVGSPLSLECTVEGTSNPNLYWYRQAAGRGLQLLFYSVGIGQISSEVPQNLSASRPQDRQFILSSKKLLLSDSGFYLCAWSPAGYGYTFGSGTRLTVV.

This clonotype came up many times. Because this beta chain is a stray read in a library intended to capture alpha chains, its abundance should not be given much weight. The rearrangement joins TRBV29-1 to TRBJ1-1; the D gene is possibly TRBD1 (6 bases). Germline CDR1 is SQVTM and CDR2 is ANQGSEA. With 7 bases removed from V and 2 bases from J, the gap between germline ends came to 11 bases. The CDR3 is 12 amino acids. In DNA, the CDR3 is TGCAGCGCCGGACAGAGCAACACTGAAGCTTTCTTT. Translated, it gives CSAGQSNTEAFF.

This clonotype has a count of ten or more. Since the library was made to target alpha chains, this beta chain is a stray read and its abundance is not meaningful. The chain has TRBV10-3 and TRBJ2-5, with 9 bases identical to TRBD1. The CDR3 covers 14 residues. J gave up 4 bases and V 4 bases, and 4 bases lay outside the gene matches. From germline, CDR1 is ENHRY and CDR2 SYGVKD. This chain's CDR3 is CAISGGTGSETQYF. The DNA of the CDR3 is TGTGCCATCAGTGGGGGGACAGGGTCAGAGACCCAGTACTTC.

This clonotype has a count of ten or more. Because the library targeted alpha chains, this beta chain is an off-target read whose size means little. The chain joins TRBV5-4 to TRBJ2-7, with D perhaps matching TRBD1 or TRBD2 (5 bases each). V was shortened by 3 bases and J by 3 bases, with 7 bases between the two germline ends. The CDR3 covers 12 residues. Germline-derived CDR1 and CDR2 are SGHNT and YYREEE (reference sequence). This CDR3 reads CASSWGNYEQYF. In DNA form, the CDR3 reads TGTGCCAGCAGCTGGGGGAACTACGAGCAGTACTTC.

This clonotype has ten or more counts. Because the library targeted alpha chains, this beta chain is an off-target read whose size means little. The CDR3 region has the DNA TGTGCCAGCGGGGGCCAGCATAATTCACCCCTCCACTTT. As protein: CASGGQHNSPLHF. V gene TRBV12-3 or TRBV12-4 combines with J gene TRBJ1-6; D might be TRBD1 (6 bases). V was pared by 8 bases and J by 5 bases, with 10 bases between. This CDR3 is built from 13 residues.

At least ten counts were recorded for this clonotype. This beta chain was picked up by a library intended for alpha chains and is off target, so its count carries little meaning. This chain joins TRBV29-1 and TRBJ2-6, with D unclear. The CDR3 runs 12 residues. Trimming shortened V by 4 bases and J by 1 base, and 2 bases separated the two germline ends. In germline, CDR1 is SQVTM, CDR2 ANQGSEA. The CDR3 coding sequence is TGCAGCGTTGGGTCTGGGGCCAACGTCCTGACTTTC. This gives the protein CSVGSGANVLTF. The full variable domain, with the rest looked up from reference TRBV29-1 and TRBJ2-6, is SAVISQKPSRDICQRGTSLTIQCQVDSQVTMMFWYRQQPGQSLTLIATANQGSEATYESGFVIDKFPISRPNLTFSTLTVSNMSPEDSSIYLCSVGSGANVLTFGAGSRLTVL.

This clonotype was found a few times. This beta chain is an off-target read within a library intended for alpha chains, so its frequency means little. This chain joins TRBV28 and TRBJ1-4; D may be TRBD1 (6 bases). Germline V gene lookup returns CDR1 MDHEN and CDR2 SYDVKM. The V gene lost 2 bases and the J gene lost 3 bases, with 13 bases spanning the gap. This CDR3 has 16 amino acids. The CDR3 reads CASSLSTGRANEKLFF. CDR3 in DNA: TGTGCCAGCAGTTTAAGTACAGGGCGAGCTAATGAAAAACTGTTTTTT.

This clonotype occurred many times. As an off-target read in a library built for alpha chains, this beta chain has a frequency of little significance. The chain carries TRBV7-2 and TRBJ1-2, with D perhaps matching TRBD1 (5 bases). The CDR3 extends over 15 amino acids. CDR1 and CDR2 from the germline V gene are SGHTA and FQGNSA. V was pared by 5 bases and J by 2 bases, with 15 bases between. The CDR3 loop is CASSPRGGANYGYTF. DNA for the CDR3: TGTGCCAGCAGCCCGAGGGGCGGGGCGAACTATGGCTACACCTTC.